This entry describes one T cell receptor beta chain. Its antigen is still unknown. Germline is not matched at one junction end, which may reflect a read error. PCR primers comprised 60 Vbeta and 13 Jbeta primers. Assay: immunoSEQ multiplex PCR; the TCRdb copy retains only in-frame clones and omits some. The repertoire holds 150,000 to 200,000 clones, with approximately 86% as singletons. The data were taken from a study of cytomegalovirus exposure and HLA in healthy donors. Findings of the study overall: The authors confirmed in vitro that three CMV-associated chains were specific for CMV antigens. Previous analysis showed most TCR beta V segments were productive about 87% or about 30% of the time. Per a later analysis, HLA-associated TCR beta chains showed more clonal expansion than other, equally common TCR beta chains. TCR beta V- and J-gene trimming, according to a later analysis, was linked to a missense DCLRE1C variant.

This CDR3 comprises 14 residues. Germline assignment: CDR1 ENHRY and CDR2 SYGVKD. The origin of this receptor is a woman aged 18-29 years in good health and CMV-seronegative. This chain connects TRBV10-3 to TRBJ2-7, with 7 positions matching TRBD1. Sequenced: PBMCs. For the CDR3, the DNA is TGTGCCATCAGCCGGGACAGACAAACCTATGAGCAGTACTTC. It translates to CAISRDRQTYEQYF.